A single sample gave rise to the 31 T cell receptor beta chains below, sequenced in a study of cytomegalovirus exposure and HLA in healthy donors. Measured with immunoSEQ multiplex PCR; TCRdb has only the in-frame clones, and not every one. This table holds approximately 150,000 clones, approximately 86% found once. What was sequenced was PBMCs. Receptors originate from a man aged 30-40 years in good health and CMV-seropositive.

The chain links TRBV11-3 to TRBJ2-1, with D perhaps matching TRBD2 (6 bases). The V and J ends lost 5 bases and 6 bases respectively, with 14 bases between them. Germline values: CDR1 SGHNT, CDR2 YENEEA. The CDR3 is 14 residues long. The CDR3 protein is CASSPRGTLNEQFF. The CDR3 DNA reads TGTGCCAGCAGCCCCCGGGGGACCCTCAATGAGCAGTTCTTC.

The chain employs TRBV2 and TRBJ1-5; possible D gene TRBD1, 6 bases. Trimming cost V 3 bases and J 1 base, with 7 bases left between them. This CDR3 contains 14 residues. Germline loops: CDR1 SNHLY, CDR2 FYNNEI. The chain's CDR3 is CASSDRGSNQPQHF. In DNA, the CDR3 is TGTGCCAGCAGTGATAGGGGGAGCAATCAGCCCCAGCATTTT.

V and J are TRBV4-2 and TRBJ2-2, with a weak D call TRBD1 (6 bases). Between the trimmed V and J ends, which lost 6 bases and 0 bases, there was a span of 11 bases. The CDR3 contains 15 residues. Germline CDR1 LGHNA, CDR2 YNFKEQ. This CDR3 reads CASSRGQTNTGELFF. The CDR3 DNA sequence: TGTGCCAGCAGTCGCGGACAGACGAACACCGGGGAGCTGTTTTTT.

The gene calls are TRBV7-2 and TRBJ2-1; 12 bases are shared with TRBD2. The germline CDR1 and CDR2 sequences are SGHTA and FQGNSA. With 1 base clipped from V and 8 bases from J, the junction kept 6 bases outside the gene matches. The length of the CDR3 is 16 residues. CDR3 bases: TGTGCCAGCAGCTTAGTTCCTAGCGGGGGGGCTTATGAGCAGTTCTTC. Translating it yields CASSLVPSGGAYEQFF.

The chain uses TRBV18 and TRBJ2-2, with unresolved D. This CDR3 region has 13 residues. In germline, CDR1 is KGHSH, CDR2 LQKENI. V was cut by 2 bases and J by 3 bases, with 4 bases left in between. The CDR3 DNA follows: TGTGCCAGCTCACCAGTAGACACCGGGGAGCTGTTTTTT. Protein sequence: CASSPVDTGELFF. Complete variable domain (other parts from reference TRBV18 and TRBJ2-2): NAGVMQNPRHLVRRRGQEARLRCSPMKGHSHVYWYRQLPEEGLKFMVYLQKENIIDESGMPKERFSAEFPKEGPSILRIQQVVRGDSAAYFCASSPVDTGELFFGEGSRLTVL.

The chain couples TRBV7-2 to TRBJ2-7; 9 bases agree with TRBD1. Trimming removed 7 bases from V and 1 base from J; junction bases left unmatched: 5. Germline V CDR1 and CDR2: SGHTA, FQGNSA. There are 14 residues in the CDR3. This CDR3 is CASKVDRGSYEQYF. In nucleotides, the CDR3 is TGTGCCAGCAAAGTTGACAGGGGGTCCTACGAGCAGTACTTC.

This clone was detected once. This chain uses TRBV11-2 with TRBJ2-3; D is unclear. Germline V CDR1 and CDR2: SGHAT, FQNNGV. CDR3 length: 15 amino acids. Trimming removed 1 base from V and 6 bases from J, with 14 bases in between. The CDR3 DNA reads as TGTGCCAGCAGCTTAGGATACTGGGCTGGGGATACGCAGTATTTT. Translation: CASSLGYWAGDTQYF.

The rearrangement links TRBV7-2 to TRBJ1-1, with 7 bases aligning to TRBD1. Trimming cost V 3 bases and J 1 base; bases outside gene matches: 5. CDR1 and CDR2 from the germline V gene are SGHTA and FQGNSA. CDR3 size: 15 residues. CDR3 protein: CASSFTDRENTEAFF. Here the CDR3 DNA reads TGTGCCAGCAGCTTCACCGACAGGGAGAACACTGAAGCTTTCTTT.

The V gene is TRBV21-1, the J gene TRBJ2-7; TRBD2 is taken as the D call from the table, unchecked against the DNA. TRBV21-1 is deemed a pseudogene. CDR3 length: 15 residues. The CDR3 sequence: CASSKAPGFDYEQYF. The CDR3, as DNA: TGTGCCAGCAGCAAAGCACCCGGGTTTGACTACGAGCAGTACTTC.

In this sample, this clone turned up once. V gene TRBV30 combines with J gene TRBJ2-3, with D possibly matching TRBD2 (5 bases). The germline V gene encodes CDR1 GTSNPN and CDR2 SVGIG (reference sequence). The CDR3 totals 12 residues. V was trimmed by 7 bases and J by 5 bases, leaving 13 bases between them. CDR3 bases: TGTGCCTACACGCAAGGGAGAGATACGCAGTATTTT. This sequence encodes CAYTQGRDTQYF.

The chain recombines TRBV7-6 with TRBJ2-7; 8 bases are shared with TRBD2. The CDR3 is 15 amino acids. J gave up 2 bases and V 1 base, and 4 bases lay outside the gene matches. Germline lookup yields CDR1 SGHVS and CDR2 FNYEAQ. The CDR3 here is CASSLGSTSAYEQYF. The CDR3 DNA reads TGTGCCAGCAGCTTAGGTTCGACTAGCGCCTACGAGCAGTACTTC.

V gene TRBV18 combines with J gene TRBJ2-7, with 7 bases fitting TRBD1. There are 14 residues in the CDR3. Germline V gene data show CDR1 as KGHSH and CDR2 as LQKENI. V lost 5 bases to trimming and J lost 0 bases; unmatched junction nucleotides: 4. CDR3 in DNA: TGTGCCAGCTCAACCGGGACAGTCTCCTACGAGCAGTACTTC. It is translated as CASSTGTVSYEQYF.

J is TRBJ1-2 and V is TRBV9; D gene ambiguous. This CDR3 is built from 15 residues. Germline V gives CDR1 SGDLS, CDR2 YYNGEE. Trimming stripped 4 bases from V and 1 base from J, with 14 bases between. DNA for the CDR3: TGTGCCAGCAGCCCTCTGGCAGTAAGTAACTATGGCTACACCTTC. Translating gives CASSPLAVSNYGYTF.

There are many counts of this clone. The rearrangement uses TRBV6-5 and TRBJ2-7; 8 bases are a match to TRBD1. The CDR3 sequence is 14 residues long. Trimming at V came to 0 bases and at J to 5 bases, leaving 3 bases not matched to a gene. Germline V gene data show CDR1 as MNHEY and CDR2 as SVGAGI. Here the CDR3 DNA reads TGTGCCAGCAGTTACTCCGGACAGGGAGACGAGCAGTACTTC. As protein: CASSYSGQGDEQYF.

The chain couples TRBV7-9 to TRBJ2-3; 8 nucleotides align to TRBD2. The germline CDR1 and CDR2 sequences are SEHNR and FQNEAQ (reference sequence). V lost 2 bases to trimming and J lost 2 bases; unmatched junction nucleotides: 9. The CDR3 runs 17 residues. The CDR3 region is CASSLSGLALITDTQYF. CDR3 nucleotides: TGTGCCAGCAGCTTAAGTGGACTAGCCTTAATCACAGATACGCAGTATTTT. The variable domain in full, completed from reference TRBV7-9 and TRBJ2-3, reads DTGVSQNPRHKITKRGQNVTFRCDPISEHNRLYWYRQTLGQGPEFLTYFQNEAQLEKSRLLSDRFSAERPKGSFSTLEIQRTEQGDSAMYLCASSLSGLALITDTQYFGPGTRLTVL.

The rearrangement links TRBV18 to TRBJ1-4; perhaps TRBD1 as D (5 bases). Germline CDR1 is KGHSH and CDR2 is LQKENI. This CDR3 region has 16 residues. The V end lost 4 bases, the J end lost 8 bases, and 20 bases lay between the germline ends. CDR3 coding DNA: TGTGCCAGCTCACAAATCGGTCCGGGGACTAGGGAAAAACTGTTTTTT. Its protein is CASSQIGPGTREKLFF.

CDR3: CASSPRADSSGNTIYF. CDR3 sequence (DNA): TGTGCCAGCTCACCCAGGGCCGATAGCTCTGGAAACACCATATATTTT. V and J are TRBV18 and TRBJ1-3; possible D gene TRBD1, 5 bases. V was clipped by 3 bases and J by 0 bases, with 12 bases between them. Germline CDR1 KGHSH, CDR2 LQKENI. The CDR3 sequence is 16 residues long.

V gene TRBV4-3 combines with J gene TRBJ1-1, with TRBD1 matching 8 bases. V trimming: 3 bases; J trimming: 0 bases; junction bases outside the gene matches: 18. Germline V gene sequence: CDR1 LGHNA, CDR2 YSLEER. The CDR3 has 20 residues. The CDR3 region has the DNA TGCGCCAGCAGCCAGGACCCTCCCAGGGGGCGGAGGAATTTGAACACTGAAGCTTTCTTT. Its translation: CASSQDPPRGRRNLNTEAFF.

This clone has only one observation. This chain links TRBV30 with TRBJ2-7; unclear D gene. The length of the CDR3 is 16 residues. The germline V and J ends were trimmed by 3 bases and 6 bases, with 24 bases remaining between them. Germline V CDR1 and CDR2: GTSNPN, SVGIG (reference sequence). The CDR3 region is CAWSSYRSELPREQYF. CDR3 nucleotides: TGTGCCTGGAGCTCATACCGCAGCGAATTACCTCGCGAGCAGTACTTC.

The V call is TRBV5-1, the J call TRBJ1-1; no definite D call. The V end lost 2 bases, the J end lost 6 bases, and 5 bases lay between the germline ends. Germline-derived CDR1 and CDR2 are SGHRS and YFSETQ. The CDR3 length is 11 residues. CDR3 in DNA: TGCGCCAGCAGCTTCGGGGCTGAAGCTTTCTTT. It codes for CASSFGAEAFF.

This chain connects TRBV7-2 to TRBJ2-7; no clear D gene. CDR3 size: 16 residues. The germline V gene has CDR1 SGHTA and CDR2 FQGNSA. The V and J ends lost 1 base and 0 bases respectively, with 13 bases between them. The CDR3 region is CASSLGIGASSYEQYF. In DNA form, the CDR3 reads TGTGCCAGCAGCTTAGGTATCGGAGCGTCCTCCTACGAGCAGTACTTC.

The chain combines TRBV14 with TRBJ1-2, with D hard to call. V was shortened by 5 bases and J by 7 bases, with 17 bases between the two germline ends. CDR1 and CDR2 from the germline V gene are SGHDN and FVKESK. CDR3 length: 14 amino acids. The CDR3 region is CASSRRGIFSGYTF. CDR3 bases: TGTGCCAGCAGCAGGCGCGGTATTTTCTCTGGCTACACCTTC.

The V and J genes are TRBV6-4 and TRBJ2-7; no clear D gene. Germline V gene sequence: CDR1 MRHNA, CDR2 SNTAGT. The V end lost 6 bases, the J end lost 3 bases, and 15 bases lay between the germline ends. CDR3 length equals 14 residues. CDR3 protein: CASSPPAQIYEQYF. For the CDR3, the DNA is TGTGCCAGCAGCCCCCCTGCCCAGATCTACGAGCAGTACTTC.

The chain combines TRBV27 with TRBJ2-7; 8 positions agree with TRBD1. Germline V gene lookup returns CDR1 MNHEY and CDR2 SMNVEV (reference sequence). This CDR3 comprises 15 residues. The V segment lost 0 bases and the J segment 10 bases; nucleotides outside the gene matches: 11. CDR3 protein: CASSLSSRQGFEQYF. The DNA of the CDR3 is TGTGCCAGCAGTTTATCTTCGAGACAGGGGTTTGAACAGTACTTC.

This chain joins TRBV9 and TRBJ2-1; 7 bases align to TRBD2. The length of the CDR3 is 16 residues. Germline CDR1 SGDLS, CDR2 YYNGEE. J was trimmed by 2 bases and V by 2 bases; bases with no gene match: 7. In nucleotides, the CDR3 is TGTGCCAGCAGCGTCATAGGGAGGGCAACCTACAATGAGCAGTTCTTC. Translated, it gives CASSVIGRATYNEQFF.

The J gene is TRBJ2-5, the V gene TRBV18; D is unclear. V was shortened by 6 bases and J by 5 bases, with 13 bases between the two germline ends. Germline V gene data show CDR1 as KGHSH and CDR2 as LQKENI. The CDR3 is 13 residues long. CDR3 sequence reads: CASSPPPAETQYF. The CDR3 nucleotides are TGTGCCAGCTCGCCCCCGCCCGCGGAGACCCAGTACTTC.

The chain carries TRBV6-5 and TRBJ1-4; the D gene is possibly TRBD1 (6 bases). Per germline, CDR1 MNHEY and CDR2 SVGAGI. V lost 5 bases to trimming and J lost 8 bases, with 18 bases between them. This CDR3 is 15 amino acids long. CDR3 nucleotides: TGTGCCAGCAGTCGTGGGGGCGCGGGGGCGGAAAAACTGTTTTTT. This codes for CASSRGGAGAEKLFF.

The V gene is TRBV29-1, the J gene TRBJ2-7; perhaps TRBD2 as D (6 bases). The CDR3 sequence is 13 residues long. Between the trimmed V and J ends, which lost 7 bases and 0 bases, there was a span of 13 bases. Germline-derived CDR1 and CDR2 are SQVTM and ANQGSEA. The CDR3 loop is CSAGRGSSYEQYF. CDR3 coding DNA: TGCAGCGCAGGCCGGGGGAGCTCCTACGAGCAGTACTTC.

The CDR3 DNA reads TGCGCCAGCAGCAGTGGACTAGCGGGGGTTATAGATACGCAGTATTTT. Protein product: CASSSGLAGVIDTQYF. The rearrangement joins TRBV5-1 to TRBJ2-3; TRBD2 aligns across 13 bases. Germline CDR1 is SGHRS and CDR2 is YFSETQ. This CDR3 is 16 amino acids long. V was pared by 4 bases and J by 5 bases, with 7 bases of the junction left unmatched.

This chain uses TRBV6-1 with TRBJ2-7, with 9 bases lining up with TRBD1. V was clipped by 5 bases and J by 4 bases; unmatched bases: 9. This CDR3 comprises 15 residues. CDR1 is MNHNS and CDR2 is SASEGT in the germline V gene. DNA of the CDR3: TGTGCCAGCAGTCCCGCGACAGGGGGGGGGTACGAGCAGTACTTC. Protein: CASSPATGGGYEQYF.

The chain combines TRBV4-3 with TRBJ2-3; unclear D gene. The length of the CDR3 is 18 residues. Trimming stripped 1 base from V and 2 bases from J, with 19 bases between. Germline V gene sequence: CDR1 LGHNA, CDR2 YSLEER. The chain's CDR3 is CASSQALRVLPDTDTQYF. The CDR3 nucleotides are TGCGCCAGCAGCCAAGCACTTCGGGTACTGCCAGACACAGATACGCAGTATTTT.